The clone carrying this T cell receptor (beta chain) has just a few counts. Its target is unknown. The sample is drawn from a study of T cells in Graves' hyperthyroidism and ophthalmopathy. General observations from the study: Ophthalmopathy could be told apart from stable hyperthyroidism with a 13 V-J model.

TCR beta CDR3 regions were amplified from RNA transcripts. In the first-round RT-PCR of the TCR CDR3, the HTBI primer set was used. Each CDR3 protein is one row after TCRdb ran MiXCR on the multiplex PCR reads. The sample has 360,000 or so distinct CDR3 sequences, nearly 15% seen once. From germline, CDR1 is MDHEN and CDR2 SYDVKM. CDR3 size: 17 residues. Trimming took 6 bases from V and 4 from J, leaving 22 bases between them. The chain combines TRBV28 with TRBJ1-5, with a possible D match to TRBD1 (5 bases). The TCR originated in an older woman with Graves' ophthalmopathy. Sequencing input: blood. Written as DNA, the CDR3 is TGTGCCAGCAGCCCTTTGAGTGTCGGGACGCAAAATCAGCCCCAGCATTTT. Protein product: CASSPLSVGTQNQPQHF. The variable domain in full, completed from reference TRBV28 and TRBJ1-5, reads DVKVTQSSRYLVKRTGEKVFLECVQDMDHENMFWYRQDPGLGLRLIYFSYDVKMKEKGDIPEGYSVSREKKERFSLILESASTNQTSMYLCASSPLSVGTQNQPQHFGDGTRLSIL.